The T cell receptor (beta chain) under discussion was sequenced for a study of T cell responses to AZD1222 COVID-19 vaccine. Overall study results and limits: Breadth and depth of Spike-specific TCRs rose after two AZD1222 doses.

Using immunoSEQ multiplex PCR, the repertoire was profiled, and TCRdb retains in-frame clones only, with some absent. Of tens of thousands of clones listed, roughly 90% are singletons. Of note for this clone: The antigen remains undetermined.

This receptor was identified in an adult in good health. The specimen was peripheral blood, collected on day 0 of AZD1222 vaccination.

CDR3 sequence reads: CASSSPGPTNSPLHF. The CDR3 DNA follows: TGTGCCAGCAGCTCCCCGGGCCCTACTAATTCACCCCTCCACTTT. The rearrangement joins TRBV7-9 to TRBJ1-6; D remains ambiguous. Trimming stripped 4 bases from V and 6 bases from J, with 13 bases between. Germline CDR1 is SEHNR and CDR2 is FQNEAQ (reference sequence). The CDR3 spans 15 residues.